This TCR beta chain derives from a study of shared clonotypes between healthy human individuals. Study-wide points: Only blood was sampled; tissue repertoires likely differ. Between several donors, naive CD4 clonotypes were shared at a level of about 5%. Clonotypes shared by all four sorted-subset donors had higher generation probabilities than non-shared clonotypes.

CDR1 SGHAT and CDR2 FQNNGV come from the germline V gene. This CDR3 has 16 residues. Between the trimmed V and J ends, which lost 2 bases and 4 bases, there was a span of 15 bases. DNA at about 0.2 ug, about 30,000 T cell genomes, went into sorted-subset replicate PCRs. The assay was immunoSEQ multiplex PCR, and TCRdb's table has in-frame clones only and misses some. The sample lists around 690,000 clones; about 90% were seen once. Note on this clone: Its antigen remains unknown.

The sequenced sample consisted of memory CD8+ T cells from PBMCs. The sample's subset: CD45RO+ cells pooled with CCR7-negative TemRA cells. The sequence was obtained from a man younger than 35 in good health. Some clones in this sample may be carry-over from other donors' samples. This chain links TRBV11-2 with TRBJ2-1; D is perhaps TRBD1 or TRBD2 (5 bases each). The CDR3 protein is CASSLPRDPRYNEQFF. CDR3 bases: TGTGCCAGCAGCTTACCACGGGACCCCAGGTACAATGAGCAGTTCTTC.